The entry below gives a single TCR beta chain sequence along with its context. This clonotype has ten or more counts. No cognate antigen has been identified for it. Per-base quality was not reported, and no clone a single base away is much larger than it. At the junction V is shortened by 3 bases and J by 3 bases; bases outside the gene matches: 15. There are 19 amino acids in the CDR3, from cysteine to phenylalanine inclusive. CDR3 DNA only is kept here, 57 bases in frame from base 1. The germline V gene (reference sequence) yields LNHDA for CDR1 and SQIVND for CDR2. This sample was included in a study of prognosis after radiotherapy for stage I lung cancer listed by TCRdb under 2021. In the study overall: Between early 2018 and January 2019, under 20 stage I NSCLC patients were enrolled in Nanjing, China. Eleven to twelve patients had adenocarcinoma and 6 or 7 had squamous cell carcinoma as the tumor histology. Image-guided IMRT or VMAT was used to deliver SBRT in 3 to 5 fractions at a biologically effective dose of at least 100 Gy. Peripheral blood TCR beta repertoires were profiled in stage I NSCLC patients before and after stereotactic body radiotherapy, and the repertoires were related to distant failure. No patient received concurrent therapy alongside SBRT. The cohort comprised under 15 men and 6 or 7 women with a median age of about 70 years, ranging from about 53 to 90 years. All patients were considered medically inoperable, owing to comorbidities in more than 10 and refusal of surgery in about seven. The patients included around 13 who had newly diagnosed primary stage I lung tumors, along with four or five others who had oligometastatic NSCLC after their primary tumor had been surgically resected. Distant metastases were developed by four of the 19 patients after SBRT, at a median of roughly 7 months, whereas no significant progression was observed in the other 15 patients. For each of the 20 or so patients, one blood sample was taken before SBRT and one after, so the study sequenced about 40 samples in total. Beyond this particular receptor, the publication reports: Post-SBRT Shannon entropy and its change from baseline were lower in patients who developed distant metastases; baseline Shannon entropy was not associated with metastases. Limitations of the study included a small cohort and short follow-up, and the study findings need independent validation. TRBV and TRBJ usage frequencies reportedly differed by metastasis status, in two V genes at baseline and in under 10 V and two J genes after SBRT. A decrease in unique TCR clone counts was observed after SBRT (median around 9,800 before versus around 6,200 after; Wilcoxon paired P=0.011). None of the reported P values were adjusted for multiple comparisons. Whether the expanded TCR clones were tumor-specific was not determined.

Two rounds of multiplex PCR were performed to amplify the TCR beta CDR3 region from genomic DNA. In the first PCR round, primers specific to each TRBV and TRBJ gene were used, and the primer sequences were filed in Chinese patent CN105087789A. Universal primers were used in the second round of PCR. The Roche High Pure PCR Template Preparation Kit was used to extract genomic DNA from frozen PBMCs. Paired-end sequencing with 151 bp reads was performed on the libraries using an Illumina HiSeq 3000. Concerning the study's data processing: Raw reads lacking the multiplex PCR primer sequences were removed with CutAdapt. Using PEAR, the high-quality paired reads were merged into contigs. By aligning each contig to reference sequences, MiXCR assigned the TRB V, D and J gene segments to that contig. To remove sequencing errors, CDR3 sequences were clustered according to base quality and sequence similarity. Shannon entropy normalized by the natural log of productive TCR sequence number was used as the measure of diversity. To get clonality, Shannon entropy was divided by the natural log of the number of unique clonotypes, and that result was subtracted from one. Progression-free survival cut-offs for repertoire metrics were chosen using the Youden index of ROC curves, with analyses run in R 3.5.3. Through fastp at Q25 and MiXCR, TCRdb rebuilt clones from the public reads, retaining in-frame beta chains. Each CDR3 protein gets just one entry, which takes the most common genes and DNA from the rows behind it. The V and J calls and clone size are TCRdb's, not the authors'. The sample contains more than 15,000 distinct CDR3 sequences, approximately 15% of them found a single time. The ten largest make up roughly two fifths of the sample.

All patients had node-negative disease on CT and PET/CT, and none had a history of other malignancies or had previously received chemotherapy or radiotherapy. At each of the two time points, 5.5 to 6 milliliters of peripheral venous blood were collected into EDTA tubes. Ficoll-Paque Plus density-gradient centrifugation was used to isolate PBMCs. Samples were stored at -80°C immediately after collection until analysis. The rearranged segments are TRBV19 and TRBJ2-3, and TRBD2 aligns with 10 junction nucleotides. This TCR was sampled from a donor aged 50 or older with non-small cell lung cancer. Source: PBMCs, taken before or after stereotactic body radiation therapy (not recorded which). The DNA is TGTGCCAGTAGTATGCCACTAGCGGGATACTGGGGTGGTACAGATACGCAGTATTTT. Its translation is CASSMPLAGYWGGTDTQYF.